This T cell receptor beta chain was identified during a study of T cell responses to AZD1222 COVID-19 vaccine. To note about this clone: Its target is not known.

V gave up 0 bases and J gave up 8 bases, with 10 bases separating them. CDR1 MNHNY and CDR2 SVGAGI come from the germline V gene (reference sequence). The CDR3 loop spans 13 amino acids. Assay used: immunoSEQ multiplex PCR; TCRdb lists only in-frame clones, some missing. The sample lists over 120,000 clones, around 90% occurring once. Study-wide findings and caveats: Unmutated variant regions are reportedly the target of nearly half of TCRs that are spike-specific. Receipt of two AZD1222 doses was followed by a rise in Spike-specific TCR breadth and depth.

The chain combines TRBV6-6 with TRBJ1-1; tentative D call: TRBD1 (5 bases). The source material was peripheral blood, sampled 28 days after the second dose of the MenACWY control vaccine. The origin of this receptor is an adult who received the MenACWY meningococcal vaccine as a control. CDR3 bases: TGTGCCAGCAGTTACTCGAACGGGGGAGAAGCTTTCTTT. Residues: CASSYSNGGEAFF.